This paragraph covers one TCR beta chain sequence. Germline loops: CDR1 SGHDT, CDR2 YYEEEE. The length of the CDR3 is 17 residues. J lost 0 bases, V lost 3 bases, and 5 bases had no gene match. This specimen belongs to a study of blood T cell repertoires in COVID-19. Study-wide background: Samples taken during acute and convalescent COVID-19 were collected in the United States, Italy and Spain. T cells, B-cell-depleted T cells, or PBMCs provided the cDNA or gDNA that served as material.

Measured with immunoSEQ multiplex PCR; TCRdb has only the in-frame clones, and not every one. This sample carries roughly 43,000 clones, approximately 85% of them seen once, and the ten largest clones take approximately 15%. The sequence derives from a human donor in a cohort sampled during active COVID-19. The donor label of this sample is uncertain. The specimen sequenced was peripheral blood. The genes are TRBV5-6 and TRBJ2-1; TRBD2 aligns across 11 bases. The CDR3 nucleotides read TGTGCCAGCAGCTCTAGCGGGGGGTCCCTCTCCTACAATGAGCAGTTCTTC. Protein: CASSSSGGSLSYNEQFF. The variable domain in full, with the rest retrieved from reference TRBV5-6 and TRBJ2-1, is DAGVTQSPTHLIKTRGQQVTLRCSPKSGHDTVSWYQQALGQGPQFIFQYYEEEERQRGNFPDRFSGHQFPNYSSELNVNALLLGDSALYLCASSSSGGSLSYNEQFFGPGTRLTVL.